This T cell receptor (beta chain) was recorded in a study of identical twins. Study-wide findings and caveats: Within monozygotic twins, out-of-frame TCR alpha sharing was underestimated by the models. In cord blood, abundant beta clonotypes had fewer insertions; memory showed no trend.

Germline V lookup: CDR1 SGHAT, CDR2 FQNNGV. V gave up 5 bases and J gave up 4 bases, with 12 bases separating them. This CDR3 region has 14 residues. As concerns this clonotype: Its specificity is unknown.

Addition of a universal primer site occurred through template switching, and cDNA carried unique molecular identifiers. TCRdb independently ran MiXCR on the 5' RACE reads; one entry per CDR3 protein. The sample contains more than 600,000 distinct CDR3 sequences, about 20% of which appear only once. The data were also submitted as part of a second study, on T cells expressing NK-cell markers. From that second work: Top CD8+ clonotypes included the dominant CD3+CD56+NKG2C+ clonotypes in roughly 6 donors.

The sequencing input was PBMCs. V gene TRBV11-2 combines with J gene TRBJ2-1; D is possibly TRBD1 (6 bases). The clonotype comes from a woman between 18 and 29 years old in good health. CDR3 loop: CASSPLRGYNEQFF. The CDR3 DNA reads TGTGCCAGCAGCCCCCTAAGGGGGTACAATGAGCAGTTCTTC. The whole variable domain, remainder taken from reference TRBV11-2 and TRBJ2-1, is EAGVAQSPRYKIIEKRQSVAFWCNPISGHATLYWYQQILGQGPKLLIQFQNNGVVDDSQLPKDRFSAERLKGVDSTLKIQPAKLEDSAVYLCASSPLRGYNEQFFGPGTRLTVL.